The sequence of this T cell receptor (beta chain) was determined in a study of cytomegalovirus exposure and HLA in healthy donors. In the study overall: Early released data had 65 million to 100 million unique TCRs, all coming from HLA-typed donors. About 84% of around 400 genotyped donors fell in the Caucasian-associated ancestry cluster.

To note about this clone: What it binds is not known.

The PCR used 60 Vbeta and 13 Jbeta primers. TCRdb keeps only in-frame clones here, not all; method: immunoSEQ multiplex PCR. The sample has 97,000 or so clones, roughly 85% seen once. V lost 0 bases and J lost 2, with 15 bases in between. The CDR3 loop spans 17 amino acids. Germline V gene sequence: CDR1 SGDLS, CDR2 YYNGEE. Study conclusions and caveats: For cytomegalovirus status, the classifier reportedly gave diagnoses with high specificity and sensitivity. Association with HLA alleles at 0.05 false discovery rate was found for 16,951 TCR beta sequences in a later analysis.

The V call is TRBV9, the J call TRBJ2-1, with a tentative D call TRBD2 (6 bases). Sample: PBMCs. The clonotype originates from a man between 40 and 49 years old in good health and CMV-seronegative. This CDR3 reads CASSVGKDYGAYNEQFF. For the CDR3, the DNA is TGTGCCAGCAGCGTAGGCAAGGACTACGGGGCCTACAATGAGCAGTTCTTC.